This is a list of T cell receptor beta chains from one sample in a study of T cells in Graves' hyperthyroidism and ophthalmopathy. TCRdb re-analysed the multiplex PCR reads in MiXCR, keeping a single row per CDR3 protein. The data show roughly 660,000 distinct CDR3 sequences, 15% to 20% seen once. The sequenced material came from blood. These TCRs come from a man in his fifties or sixties with Graves' hyperthyroidism. Each CDR3 is given with its conserved first and last residue. Fields, in order: J gene, V gene, D gene, clone size, CDR3 protein, CDR3 DNA. The D gene is left open where the match is weak. Some rows have no size entry. The others give once, few or many, or a class for an expanded clone.

>TRBJ2-3|TRBV6-2/TRBV6-3|.|.
CASSYFLGNTRYF
TGTGCCAGCAGTTACTTTCTAGGAAATACGCGGTATTTT
>TRBJ2-7|TRBV5-1|.|.
CASSLNSDNSEQYF
TGCGCCAGCAGCTTGAATTCGGACAATAGCGAGCAGTACTTC
>TRBJ1-1|TRBV25-1|.|few
CASSESGGRRNTEAFF
TGTGCCAGCAGTGAATCCGGGGGGCGACGGAACACTGAAGCTTTCTTT
>TRBJ2-3|TRBV5-1|.|few
CASSSTTGTDTQYF
TGCGCCAGCAGCTCAACTACAGGCACAGATACGCAGTATTTT
>TRBJ2-3|TRBV28|.|once
CASSLWGAADTQYF
TGTGCCAGCAGTTTGTGGGGGGCAGCAGATACGCAGTATTTT
>TRBJ2-3|TRBV11-1|TRBD2|many
CASSLVPGGSTDTQYF
TGTGCCAGCAGCTTAGTTCCGGGAGGGAGCACAGATACGCAGTATTTT
>TRBJ2-7|TRBV7-6|.|few
CASSVTGEEGYEQYF
TGTGCCAGCAGCGTCACAGGGGAGGAGGGCTACGAGCAGTACTTC
>TRBJ2-3|TRBV12-5|.|many
CASGLVKGGEDISSTDTQYF
TGTGCTAGTGGTTTGGTAAAGGGGGGCGAGGATATTTCCAGCACAGATACGCAGTATTTT
>TRBJ2-7|TRBV6-1|.|.
CASSHGQRDEQYF
TGTGCCAGCAGTCACGGACAGAGAGATGAGCAGTACTTC
>TRBJ2-1|TRBV6-2/TRBV6-3|TRBD2|few
CASSYPLLAGPIKPNEQFF
TGTGCCAGCAGTTACCCCCTTCTAGCGGGACCCATAAAGCCCAATGAGCAGTTCTTC
>TRBJ1-5|TRBV19|.|.
CASKGRDSNQPQHF
TGTGCCAGTAAGGGGCGGGATAGCAATCAGCCCCAGCATTTT
>TRBJ2-7|TRBV2|TRBD1|many
CASSEALGQGEYEQYF
TGTGCCAGCAGTGAGGCTCTCGGACAGGGAGAATACGAGCAGTACTTC
>TRBJ2-4|TRBV2|TRBD2|many
CASSRRGGLAGGNIQYF
TGTGCCAGCAGCCGTAGAGGGGGACTAGCGGGAGGAAACATTCAGTACTTC
>TRBJ1-5|TRBV6-2/TRBV6-3|TRBD1|few
CASTQGGSGNQPQHF
TGTGCCAGCACCCAGGGGGGGTCGGGCAATCAGCCCCAGCATTTT
>TRBJ2-6|TRBV20-1|.|.
CSALRDGRSSGANVLTF
TGCAGTGCTCTCCGGGACGGACGGAGCTCTGGGGCCAACGTCCTGACTTTC
>TRBJ1-1|TRBV6-1|TRBD1|many
CASSEGAGGFTEAFF
TGTGCCAGCAGTGAAGGAGCAGGGGGATTCACTGAAGCTTTCTTT
>TRBJ1-2|TRBV28|.|.
CASSLYRQVYGYTF
TGTGCCAGCAGTTTATATCGGCAAGTCTATGGCTACACCTTC
>TRBJ1-1|TRBV10-3|TRBD1|few
CAISEQGFAEAFF
TGTGCCATCAGTGAACAGGGGTTCGCTGAAGCTTTCTTT
>TRBJ2-2|TRBV5-8|TRBD2|few
CASSLRTSGTGELFF
TGTGCCAGCAGCTTACGGACTAGCGGGACCGGGGAGCTGTTTTTT
>TRBJ2-3|TRBV20-1|TRBD2|few
CMLTSGTDTQYF
TGCATGCTAACTAGCGGTACAGATACGCAGTATTTT
>TRBJ2-3|TRBV11-2|.|many
CASSHNPGPSTDTQYF
TGTGCCAGCAGCCATAACCCGGGACCAAGCACAGATACGCAGTATTTT
>TRBJ1-5|TRBV5-8|.|.
CASTRGANNQPQHF
TGTGCCAGCACCCGGGGGGCGAACAATCAGCCCCAGCATTTT
>TRBJ2-5|TRBV7-9|.|.
CASSLSEGGRQETQYF
TGTGCCAGCAGCCTCTCAGAAGGAGGCAGACAAGAGACCCAGTACTTC
>TRBJ2-7|TRBV2|TRBD2|many
CASSAVRTSGTEQYF
TGTGCCAGCAGTGCGGTGAGGACTAGCGGGACCGAGCAGTACTTC
>TRBJ2-7|TRBV4-1|.|.
CASSPGPQSYEQYF
TGCGCCAGCAGTCCGGGACCCCAGTCCTACGAGCAGTACTTC
>TRBJ1-2|TRBV2|.|.
CASSDPGYLYGYTF
TGTGCCAGCAGTGACCCGGGATATCTTTATGGCTACACCTTC
>TRBJ1-6|TRBV20-1|TRBD1|few
CSARPTGYNSYNSPLHF
TGCAGTGCTAGACCGACAGGGTACAACTCCTATAATTCACCCCTCCACTTT
>TRBJ2-7|TRBV12-3/TRBV12-4|.|many
CASSLGWGTVARTSKVYEQYF
TGTGCCAGCAGCTTGGGGTGGGGGACAGTAGCTAGGACTAGCAAAGTCTACGAGCAGTACTTC
>TRBJ2-2|TRBV29-1|.|many
CSVETGNTGELFF
TGCAGCGTTGAAACGGGAAACACCGGGGAGCTGTTTTTT